A selection of T cell receptor beta chains follows, all from one sample in a study of blood T cell repertoires in COVID-19. Assay: immunoSEQ multiplex PCR; the TCRdb copy retains only in-frame clones and omits some. The sample carries about 250,000 clones, about 86% recorded once. What was sequenced was peripheral blood. The receptors derive from a man older than 75 with acute or convalescent COVID-19. Each CDR3 is given with its conserved first and last residue. A D gene is named only where the DNA matches it firmly. Expanded clones get a size class; other rows say once, few or many, or leave the size out.

CDR3 DNA	CDR3 protein	V gene	J gene	D gene	clone size
TGTGCCAGCAGTTACTCGACGGGCGGGAGGATTAATGAGCAGTTCTTC	CASSYSTGGRINEQFF	TRBV6-5	TRBJ2-1	TRBD2	.
TGTGCCAGCAGCTCAGGGACTTATAGCAATCAGCCCCAGCATTTT	CASSSGTYSNQPQHF	TRBV7-8	TRBJ1-5	.	.
TGTGCCAGCTCACCCGTCCCGGGACTTGTCCGGAGCTCCTACAATGAGCAGTTCTTC	CASSPVPGLVRSSYNEQFF	TRBV18	TRBJ2-1	.	.
TGCGCCAGCAGCCGGGGACTAGCGGGAGGATTGGACAATGAGCAGTTCTTC	CASSRGLAGGLDNEQFF	TRBV5-1	TRBJ2-1	TRBD2	.
TGTGCCAGCAGCCCCGGAGGAGCGGGGGCCTACGAGCAGTACTTC	CASSPGGAGAYEQYF	TRBV7-9	TRBJ2-7	TRBD2	.
TGTGCCAGCAGGGTCCCGGGACAGGGAAGGCCCCTCCACTTT	CASRVPGQGRPLHF	TRBV2	TRBJ1-6	TRBD1	.
TGTGCCAGCAGCCTAGGGGGGGCGCGCACCGGGGAGCTGTTTTTT	CASSLGGARTGELFF	TRBV3-1/TRBV3-2	TRBJ2-2	.	few
TGTGCCACAAGACAGGGGTATAGCAATCAGCCCCAGCATTTT	CATRQGYSNQPQHF	TRBV19	TRBJ1-5	TRBD1	.
TGTGCCAGCAGCCCTATAACAGGGGCCCAAGAGACCCAGTACTTC	CASSPITGAQETQYF	TRBV7-9	TRBJ2-5	TRBD1	.
TGTGCCAGCAGCCCATGGGGACAGGGTAACTACGAGCAGTACTTC	CASSPWGQGNYEQYF	TRBV28	TRBJ2-7	TRBD1	.
TGTGCCAGCAGTTCATACGGTGAGCAGTTCTTC	CASSSYGEQFF	TRBV12-3/TRBV12-4	TRBJ2-1	.	.